Following are 19 T cell receptor beta chains from one sample sequenced in a study of regulatory T cells in long-lasting Graves disease (dated by TCRdb to about 2021). The library was prepared using multiplex PCR. Reads for this sample came from an Illumina HiSeq 4000. To build TCR beta libraries, CDR3 regions were amplified by Arm-PCR using iRepertoire HTBI primers. TCRdb trimmed the raw reads at Q25, called clones with MiXCR and kept productive beta chains. Identical CDR3 proteins give one entry, which carries the most common genes and DNA. Within this sample are 310,000 or so distinct CDR3 sequences, with about 19% of them counted one time only. The ten most abundant clones make up less than 35% of the sample. This sample's time point label indicates: persistent/refractory GD, antithyroid drugs over 5 years with positive TRAb. For both TCR sequencing and RNA sequencing, RNA was extracted from PBMCs in TRIzol.

Sequencing used peripheral blood mononuclear cells (PBMCs), obtained when the disease was refractory, from a patient treated with antithyroid drugs. Receptor source: a female donor with Graves disease.

In the case of this clonotype: A much bigger clone sits one base away, suggesting this may be a read error. The gene calls are TRBV7-2 and TRBJ1-2; D remains unclear. The CDR3 consists of 14 residues. Trimming took 4 bases from V and 6 from J, leaving 15 bases between them. Germline loops: CDR1 SGHTA, CDR2 FQGNSA. The CDR3 sequence: CASSSEPQANGYTF. Written as DNA, the CDR3 is TGTGCCAGCAGCTCAGAGCCGCAGGCTAATGGCTACACCTTC.

The chain joins TRBV5-4 to TRBJ1-2; D may be TRBD1 (5 bases). This CDR3 region has 14 residues. V was pared by 4 bases and J by 6 bases, with 16 bases between. The germline V gene has CDR1 SGHNT and CDR2 YYREEE (reference sequence). CDR3 DNA sequence: TGTGCCAGCAGCCCTACTACAGGCGGCGATGGCTACACCTTC. Translated, it gives CASSPTTGGDGYTF.

The gene calls are TRBV4-1 and TRBJ1-5; D is ambiguous. V was shortened by 7 bases and J by 5 bases, with 18 bases between the two germline ends. The CDR3 totals 15 residues. Germline V gene data show CDR1 as MGHRA and CDR2 as YSYEKL. The CDR3 DNA reads as TGCGCCAGCACCTGGGCATGGCTTAGGGATCAGCCCCAGCATTTT. As protein: CASTWAWLRDQPQHF.

The sample holds many counts of this clonotype. This rearrangement joins TRBV28 to TRBJ1-1; weak D call: TRBD1 (5 bases). Trimming took off 6 bases at V and 3 bases at J, with 14 bases between the two ends. Germline assignment: CDR1 MDHEN and CDR2 SYDVKM. The CDR3 extends over 14 amino acids. The CDR3 region has the DNA TGTGCCAGCAGCCGGGGGAGGGTGGACACTGAAGCTTTCTTT. This encodes CASSRGRVDTEAFF.

The chain uses TRBV11-2 and TRBJ1-2, with unresolved D. Germline values: CDR1 SGHAT, CDR2 FQNNGV. V was clipped by 0 bases and J by 8 bases, with 13 bases between them. The CDR3 spans 14 residues. The CDR3 sequence: CASSLDFRLYGYTF. The CDR3 nucleotides read TGTGCCAGCAGCTTAGATTTTAGGTTGTACGGCTACACCTTC.

This clonotype has a count of ten or more. The V and J genes are TRBV11-2 and TRBJ2-5; D gene ambiguous. The CDR3 length is 10 residues. Germline lookup yields CDR1 SGHAT and CDR2 FQNNGV. V gave up 8 bases and J gave up 5 bases, with 6 bases separating them. CDR3 region: CASGRETQYF. In DNA form, the CDR3 reads TGTGCCAGCGGACGGGAGACCCAGTACTTC.

There are many counts of this clonotype. The chain is built from TRBV10-3 and TRBJ1-2; D might be TRBD1 (5 bases). This CDR3 has 13 amino acids. Germline V gene lookup returns CDR1 ENHRY and CDR2 SYGVKD. The germline V and J ends were trimmed by 0 bases and 8 bases, with 10 bases remaining between them. The CDR3 DNA sequence: TGTGCCATCAGTGAGTCCAGACAGTTCGGCTACACCTTC. It codes for CAISESRQFGYTF.

The rearrangement joins TRBV7-2 to TRBJ1-2; D not certain. The CDR3 covers 13 residues. The germline V and J ends were trimmed by 1 base and 7 bases, with 10 bases remaining between them. Germline CDR1 reads SGHTA; CDR2 reads FQGNSA. The CDR3 loop reads CASSLDSVGGYTF. CDR3 nucleotides: TGTGCCAGCAGCTTAGACAGTGTGGGTGGCTACACCTTC.

Many counts were recorded for this clonotype. V usage is TRBV5-1 and J usage is TRBJ2-7; 11 bases match TRBD2. Trimming cost V 0 bases and J 2 bases; bases outside gene matches: 7. The germline CDR1 and CDR2 sequences are SGHRS and YFSETQ. CDR3 length equals 17 residues. The CDR3 loop is CASSLVAGGISTYEQYF. CDR3 DNA: TGCGCCAGCAGCTTGGTAGCGGGAGGGATATCAACCTACGAGCAGTACTTC.

This clonotype has a single count. The rearrangement joins TRBV29-1 to TRBJ2-1; TRBD2 aligns across 8 bases. Germline V gene sequence: CDR1 SQVTM, CDR2 ANQGSEA. Trimming removed 4 bases from V and 6 bases from J; junction bases left unmatched: 8. This CDR3 comprises 14 residues. CDR3 DNA: TGCAGCGTTGCCGGGAGGGCCGACAGCAATGAGCAGTTCTTC. Its translation is CSVAGRADSNEQFF.

This clonotype was seen ten or more times. V gene TRBV2 combines with J gene TRBJ1-2; tentative D call: TRBD1 (6 bases). V was trimmed by 0 bases and J by 3 bases, leaving 17 bases between them. The germline CDR1 and CDR2 sequences are SNHLY and FYNNEI. The CDR3 contains 17 residues. The CDR3 DNA reads TGTGCCAGCAGTGAAGCGGGGGCTTGGGAGGAGGACTATGGCTACACCTTC. This translates into CASSEAGAWEEDYGYTF. Complete variable domain (other parts from reference TRBV2 and TRBJ1-2): EPEVTQTPSHQVTQMGQEVILRCVPISNHLYFYWYRQILGQKVEFLVSFYNNEISEKSEIFDDQFSVERPDGSNFTLKIRSTKLEDSAMYFCASSEAGAWEEDYGYTFGSGTRLTVV.

This clonotype was observed many times. The CDR3 DNA follows: TGTGCCAGCAGTTTAATCGGGGAGCTGTTTTTT. It yields the protein CASSLIGELFF. This rearrangement joins TRBV12-3 or TRBV12-4 to TRBJ2-2, with unresolved D. There are 11 residues in the CDR3. V gave up 2 bases and J gave up 7 bases, with 2 bases separating them.

The V call is TRBV27, the J call TRBJ1-3, with no clear D. Trimming removed 2 bases from V and 8 bases from J, with 19 bases in between. This CDR3 comprises 16 residues. From germline, CDR1 is MNHEY and CDR2 SMNVEV (reference sequence). The CDR3 region is CASSLNFPSGRHTIYF. CDR3 nucleotides: TGTGCCAGCAGTTTAAATTTCCCTTCCGGGCGGCACACCATATATTTT.

This clonotype came up a few times. The chain carries TRBV4-1 and TRBJ2-7, with D uncertain. The CDR3 length is 12 residues. The germline CDR1 and CDR2 sequences are MGHRA and YSYEKL. V was cut by 1 base and J by 5 bases, with 6 bases left in between. The CDR3 coding sequence is TGCGCCAGCAGCCAAGTCTTCGACGAGCAGTACTTC. Amino acid sequence: CASSQVFDEQYF.

V and J are TRBV4-1 and TRBJ1-1; TRBD1 matches at 7 bases. This CDR3 comprises 15 residues. Germline-derived CDR1 and CDR2 are MGHRA and YSYEKL. The J segment lost 5 bases and the V segment lost 2 bases, leaving 8 bases of the junction unmatched. The DNA for the CDR3 is TGCGCCAGCAGCCAACCACAGGGGAAAGAGACTGAAGCTTTCTTT. This sequence encodes CASSQPQGKETEAFF.

This clonotype was picked up many times. This chain links TRBV6-1 with TRBJ1-1, with a tentative D call TRBD1 (5 bases). V lost 6 bases, J lost 5 bases, and 16 bases lay in between. The length of the CDR3 is 14 residues. Looked up from germline, CDR1 is MNHNS and CDR2 is SASEGT. For the CDR3, the DNA is TGTGCCAGCAGCTGGACCGAGAAGGGGACTGAAGCTTTCTTT. This codes for CASSWTEKGTEAFF.

V usage is TRBV7-2 and J usage is TRBJ2-3; D is undetermined. V lost 1 base and J 4 bases, leaving 12 bases between the germline ends. The CDR3 is 15 amino acids. Germline values: CDR1 SGHTA, CDR2 FQGNSA. The CDR3 sequence: CASSLDLVVADTQYF. The CDR3 bases are TGTGCCAGCAGCTTAGATCTCGTAGTTGCAGATACGCAGTATTTT.

This clonotype occurred a few times. J is TRBJ2-3 and V is TRBV6-5; TRBD2 matches at 10 bases. This CDR3 comprises 20 residues. The V gene's germline CDR1 is MNHEY and CDR2 SVGAGI. With 2 bases clipped from V and 5 bases from J, the junction kept 19 bases outside the gene matches. CDR3 nucleotides: TGTGCCAGCAGTTACAGGCCGGGACTAGCGAGGCCGGACGCACAAGATACGCAGTATTTT. Its protein product is CASSYRPGLARPDAQDTQYF.

This clonotype was picked up many times. The chain carries TRBV19 and TRBJ1-4; D is possibly TRBD1 (5 bases). Trimming removed 6 bases at V and 8 bases at J, with 22 bases between. CDR1 LNHDA and CDR2 SQIVND come from the germline V gene (reference sequence). CDR3 length: 16 residues. CDR3 in amino acids: CASRSVILRGDEKLFF. CDR3 sequence (DNA): TGTGCCAGTAGATCGGTGATTTTAAGAGGGGACGAAAAACTGTTTTTT.